The 13 T cell receptor beta chains below come from one sample, sequenced in a study of technical replicates of blood from several donors. The table came from immunoSEQ multiplex PCR; TCRdb's copy has only in-frame clones and leaves some out. The repertoire consists of approximately 65,000 clones, with more than 75% occurring once and the leading ten covering 5.1%. The specimen was PBMCs. The receptors derive from a human donor in good health. Some clones in this sample may be carry-over from other donors' samples.

This clone showed up just once. In DNA, the CDR3 is TGTGCCAGCAGCCAACAGGGTGGGAACACCATATATTTT. This encodes CASSQQGGNTIYF. The J gene is TRBJ1-3, the V gene TRBV5-4; D is perhaps TRBD1 (6 bases). The germline V and J ends were trimmed by 4 bases and 7 bases, with 12 bases remaining between them. Germline values: CDR1 SGHNT, CDR2 YYREEE (reference sequence). This CDR3 spans 13 amino acids.

This chain joins TRBV5-1 and TRBJ2-5; TRBD1 matches 9 bases. Losses at the gene ends were 0 bases for V and 5 bases for J; bases not matched to a gene: 8. Germline CDR1 SGHRS, CDR2 YFSETQ. The CDR3 length is 16 residues. CDR3 protein: CASSLVGTGWLETQYF. CDR3 sequence (DNA): TGCGCCAGCAGCTTGGTAGGGACAGGGTGGCTGGAGACCCAGTACTTC.

V and J are TRBV27 and TRBJ2-5; no clear D gene. Germline V gene data show CDR1 as MNHEY and CDR2 as SMNVEV (reference sequence). CDR3 length: 12 residues. V was pared by 5 bases and J by 4 bases, with 8 bases between. CDR3 residues: CASSSNRETQYF. The CDR3 nucleotides are TGTGCCAGCAGTAGCAATCGAGAGACCCAGTACTTC.

The chain is built from TRBV5-1 and TRBJ2-1, with D perhaps matching TRBD2 (5 bases). CDR3 size: 15 residues. V lost 1 base and J lost 3, with 11 bases in between. Germline-derived CDR1 and CDR2 are SGHRS and YFSETQ. The CDR3 loop is CASSLQLDYYNEQFF. The DNA of the CDR3 is TGCGCCAGCAGCTTGCAACTAGACTACTACAATGAGCAGTTCTTC. Complete variable domain (other parts from reference TRBV5-1 and TRBJ2-1): KAGVTQTPRYLIKTRGQQVTLSCSPISGHRSVSWYQQTPGQGLQFLFEYFSETQRNKGNFPGRFSGRQFSNSRSEMNVSTLELGDSALYLCASSLQLDYYNEQFFGPGTRLTVL.

The gene calls are TRBV10-3 and TRBJ2-2; the D is unclear. The CDR3 sequence is 16 residues long. The V end was cut by 10 bases, the J end by 1 base, with 19 bases between. Germline lookup yields CDR1 ENHRY and CDR2 SYGVKD. Written as DNA, the CDR3 is TGTGCCACCACTCCCTCCGGTGCCCGGAACACCGGGGAGCTGTTTTTT. Protein: CATTPSGARNTGELFF.

This clone was counted a few times. The chain is built from TRBV2 and TRBJ2-5; 8 bases are shared with TRBD2. Losses at the gene ends were 3 bases for V and 2 bases for J; bases not matched to a gene: 5. CDR1 SNHLY and CDR2 FYNNEI come from the germline V gene. CDR3 length: 15 amino acids. The CDR3 loop reads CASSDGRGGQETQYF. Here the CDR3 DNA reads TGTGCCAGCAGTGACGGTCGGGGGGGACAAGAGACCCAGTACTTC. Filled out from reference TRBV2 and TRBJ2-5, the complete variable domain reads EPEVTQTPSHQVTQMGQEVILRCVPISNHLYFYWYRQILGQKVEFLVSFYNNEISEKSEIFDDQFSVERPDGSNFTLKIRSTKLEDSAMYFCASSDGRGGQETQYFGPGTRLLVL.

This clone has a single count. This chain joins TRBV9 and TRBJ2-3, with D perhaps matching TRBD1 (5 bases). This CDR3 has 14 amino acids. The V gene's germline CDR1 is SGDLS and CDR2 YYNGEE. Trimming stripped 0 bases from V and 4 bases from J, with 9 bases between. The CDR3: CASSVVTASDTQYF. CDR3 coding DNA: TGTGCCAGCAGCGTAGTGACAGCTTCAGATACGCAGTATTTT.

This rearrangement joins TRBV7-2 to TRBJ2-7; D remains unclear. The length of the CDR3 is 12 residues. V lost 5 bases and J lost 2, with 7 bases in between. Germline CDR1 is SGHTA and CDR2 is FQGNSA. In DNA form, the CDR3 reads TGTGCCAGCAGCCAATCCACCTACGAGCAGTACTTC. Translation gives CASSQSTYEQYF. The whole variable domain, remainder taken from reference TRBV7-2 and TRBJ2-7, is GAGVSQSPSNKVTEKGKDVELRCDPISGHTALYWYRQSLGQGLEFLIYFQGNSAPDKSGLPSDRFSAERTGGSVSTLTIQRTQQEDSAVYLCASSQSTYEQYFGPGTRLTVT.

This clone has a handful of counts. This chain joins TRBV11-2 and TRBJ2-1, with 9 bases fitting TRBD2. This CDR3 contains 15 residues. V trimming: 8 bases; J trimming: 8 bases; junction bases outside the gene matches: 13. The germline CDR1 and CDR2 sequences are SGHAT and FQNNGV. In DNA form, the CDR3 reads TGTGCCAGCGTCTCCCTGGCGGGGGGGCTGCATGAGCAGTTCTTC. It encodes CASVSLAGGLHEQFF.

This chain connects TRBV4-3 to TRBJ1-4, with D unclear. This CDR3 region has 13 residues. V was trimmed by 2 bases and J by 6 bases, leaving 7 bases between them. Germline values: CDR1 LGHNA, CDR2 YSLEER. CDR3 DNA sequence: TGCGCCAGCAGCCAACTTCGAGATGAAAAACTGTTTTTT. Translating gives CASSQLRDEKLFF.

The V gene is TRBV5-6, the J gene TRBJ1-3, with 8 positions matching TRBD1. CDR1 and CDR2 (germline): SGHDT, YYEEEE. V lost 4 bases and J lost 2; bases outside the gene matches: 5. CDR3 length equals 15 residues. CDR3 protein: CASSPGTGTGNTIYF. CDR3 nucleotide sequence: TGTGCCAGCAGCCCCGGGACAGGTACTGGAAACACCATATATTTT.

V usage is TRBV30 and J usage is TRBJ2-3, with TRBD1 matching 7 bases. The V segment lost 2 bases and the J segment 5 bases; nucleotides outside the gene matches: 4. The CDR3 length is 13 residues. CDR1 is GTSNPN and CDR2 is SVGIG in the germline V gene (reference sequence). The CDR3 nucleotides are TGTGCCTGGAGTACAGGGGTAATAGATACGCAGTATTTT. This codes for CAWSTGVIDTQYF.

The chain carries TRBV7-2 and TRBJ2-7, with TRBD2 identical over 11 bases. The germline gives CDR1 SGHTA, CDR2 FQGNSA. Trimming cost V 3 bases and J 1 base; bases outside gene matches: 2. CDR3 length equals 15 residues. CDR3 loop: CASSFGTSGSYEQYF. Written as DNA, the CDR3 is TGTGCCAGCAGCTTCGGGACTAGCGGATCCTACGAGCAGTACTTC.